The 16 T cell receptor beta chains below were found in one sample sequenced in a study of T cell responses to AZD1222 COVID-19 vaccine. The protocol was immunoSEQ multiplex PCR, while the TCRdb copy is restricted to in-frame clones and leaves out a portion. The sample yields tens of thousands of clones, approximately 90% seen once. The sample here was peripheral blood, taken on day 0 of AZD1222 vaccination. The receptors shown here come from an adult in good health.

This clone was detected once. V and J are TRBV19 and TRBJ2-2; 14 bases agree with TRBD2. CDR3 length equals 20 residues. Germline CDR1 reads LNHDA; CDR2 reads SQIVND (reference sequence). J was trimmed by 4 bases and V by 3 bases; bases with no gene match: 13. The CDR3 loop reads CASSIPPGTSGSRITGELFF. The CDR3 DNA is TGTGCCAGTAGTATTCCGCCCGGGACTAGCGGGAGTAGAATCACCGGGGAGCTGTTTTTT.

The chain links TRBV29-1 to TRBJ1-3, with D possibly being TRBD1 (5 bases). Germline-derived CDR1 and CDR2 are SQVTM and ANQGSEA. Trimming left V 4 bases short and J 4 bases short, with 11 bases between. This CDR3 is 13 amino acids long. CDR3 loop: CSVAAQGGNTIYF. As DNA, the CDR3 is TGCAGCGTTGCCGCCCAGGGAGGAAACACCATATATTTT.

This clone was detected once. V is TRBV5-6 and J is TRBJ1-1; 9 bases are shared with TRBD1. CDR1 SGHDT and CDR2 YYEEEE come from the germline V gene. The CDR3 consists of 16 residues. V was clipped by 4 bases and J by 7 bases; unmatched bases: 14. Written as DNA, the CDR3 is TGTGCCAGCAGCCCCAGGTCCGGGACAGGGTACGATGAAGCTTTCTTT. It specifies CASSPRSGTGYDEAFF.

The chain recombines TRBV19 with TRBJ1-5, with a tentative D call TRBD1 (6 bases). Trimming took 8 bases from V and 0 from J, leaving 14 bases between them. Per germline, CDR1 LNHDA and CDR2 SQIVND (reference sequence). There are 15 residues in the CDR3. CDR3 region: CASQTGTHSNQPQHF. The CDR3 DNA sequence: TGTGCCAGTCAGACCGGGACACATAGCAATCAGCCCCAGCATTTT.

The chain uses TRBV5-6 and TRBJ1-5; D is uncertain. The V end was cut by 2 bases, the J end by 4 bases, with 16 bases between. This CDR3 is built from 16 residues. Germline values: CDR1 SGHDT, CDR2 YYEEEE. Here the CDR3 DNA reads TGTGCCAGCAGCTTCAGTGCTGGGGTTGGTAATCAGCCCCAGCATTTT. Amino acid sequence: CASSFSAGVGNQPQHF.

CDR3 residues: CASSLAPAGNQPQHF. The CDR3 nucleotides read TGTGCCAGCAGCTTGGCCCCGGCGGGCAATCAGCCCCAGCATTTT. The genes are TRBV7-2 and TRBJ1-5; D is unclear. From germline, CDR1 is SGHTA and CDR2 FQGNSA. V lost 3 bases, J lost 2 bases, and 11 bases lay in between. The CDR3 covers 15 residues.

This clone was observed a single time. Germline is not matched at one junction end, which may reflect a read error. The J gene is TRBJ1-4, the V gene TRBV12-5; TRBD1 matches 8 bases. CDR3 length: 13 amino acids. Germline CDR1 LGHNT, CDR2 FRNRAP. The CDR3 region is CASGAGGRTPSLF. CDR3 bases: TGTGCTAGTGGTGCAGGGGGCCGCACCCCATCCCTTTTT. Supplemented by reference TRBV12-5 and TRBJ1-4, the full variable domain reads DARVTQTPRHKVTEMGQEVTMRCQPILGHNTVFWYRQTMMQGLELLAYFRNRAPLDDSGMPKDRFSAEMPDATLATLKIQPSEPRDSAVYFCASGAGGRTPSLFGSGTQLSVL.

The rearrangement joins TRBV2 to TRBJ2-3, with D unclear. V was clipped by 3 bases and J by 2 bases, with 9 bases between them. Germline V gene data show CDR1 as SNHLY and CDR2 as FYNNEI. The CDR3 has 14 amino acids. CDR3 DNA: TGTGCCAGCAGTGACGGGCTAATCACAGATACGCAGTATTTT. Translated: CASSDGLITDTQYF.

The rearrangement uses TRBV9 and TRBJ1-2, with unresolved D. Germline V CDR1 and CDR2: SGDLS, YYNGEE. V was pared by 3 bases and J by 4 bases, with 13 bases between. The length of the CDR3 is 14 residues. CDR3 residues: CASSGGSALYGYTF. As DNA, the CDR3 is TGTGCCAGCAGCGGCGGTTCGGCCCTCTATGGCTACACCTTC.

The V and J genes are TRBV11-3 and TRBJ2-2; D ambiguous. CDR1 and CDR2 (germline): SGHNT, YENEEA. The CDR3 runs to 12 residues. V was shortened by 6 bases and J by 4 bases, with 6 bases between the two germline ends. In nucleotides, the CDR3 is TGTGCCAGCAGGCACAGCACCGGGGAGCTGTTTTTT. It translates to CASRHSTGELFF. The full variable domain, completed using reference TRBV11-3 and TRBJ2-2, is EAGVVQSPRYKIIEKKQPVAFWCNPISGHNTLYWYLQNLGQGPELLIRYENEEAVDDSQLPKDRFSAERLKGVDSTLKIQPAELGDSAVYLCASRHSTGELFFGEGSRLTVL.

The chain has TRBV3-1 (or the pseudogene TRBV3-2) and TRBJ1-3, with D possibly being TRBD1 (6 bases). V was cut by 0 bases and J by 4 bases, with 10 bases left in between. Germline assignment: CDR1 LGHDT and CDR2 YNNKEL (reference sequence). The CDR3 has 15 amino acids. The CDR3 sequence: CASSQEGGFGNTIYF. The DNA of the CDR3 is TGTGCCAGCAGCCAAGAGGGGGGCTTCGGAAACACCATATATTTT.

V is TRBV5-1 and J is TRBJ1-1; D is ambiguous. Germline V lookup: CDR1 SGHRS, CDR2 YFSETQ. This CDR3 comprises 13 residues. Trimming removed 0 bases at V and 1 base at J, with 4 bases between. The CDR3 nucleotides are TGCGCCAGCAGCTTGGAAACGAACACTGAAGCTTTCTTT. It encodes CASSLETNTEAFF. The full variable domain, rest sourced from reference TRBV5-1 and TRBJ1-1, is KAGVTQTPRYLIKTRGQQVTLSCSPISGHRSVSWYQQTPGQGLQFLFEYFSETQRNKGNFPGRFSGRQFSNSRSEMNVSTLELGDSALYLCASSLETNTEAFFGQGTRLTVV.

This chain connects TRBV19 to TRBJ1-2; D gene uncertain. The CDR3 extends over 12 amino acids. V lost 4 bases and J lost 5, with 8 bases in between. CDR1 and CDR2 from the germline V gene are LNHDA and SQIVND (reference sequence). The CDR3 sequence: CASSTTRYGYTF. DNA for the CDR3: TGTGCCAGTAGTACCACCCGTTATGGCTACACCTTC.

The CDR3 nucleotides read TGTGCCTGGAGCTTTATTTGGACAGGGGGTCGGCAAGAGACCCAGTACTTC. It yields the protein CAWSFIWTGGRQETQYF. The chain joins TRBV30 to TRBJ2-5, with 10 bases matching TRBD1. The CDR3 length is 17 residues. Germline loops: CDR1 GTSNPN, CDR2 SVGIG (reference sequence). With 3 bases clipped from V and 2 bases from J, the junction kept 12 bases outside the gene matches.

This rearrangement joins TRBV6-5 to TRBJ1-5; D perhaps matches TRBD1 (6 bases). Trimming cost V 4 bases and J 1 base, with 11 bases left between them. Germline-derived CDR1 and CDR2 are MNHEY and SVGAGI. The CDR3 consists of 15 residues. The CDR3 DNA is TGTGCCAGCAGTTTAGGACAGTTCAGCAATCAGCCCCAGCATTTT. Translating it yields CASSLGQFSNQPQHF.

The sample holds one count of this clone. V gene TRBV7-2 combines with J gene TRBJ2-7; 11 nucleotides agree with TRBD1. After removal of 0 bases from V and 0 bases from J, the junction contained 1 base not matched to a gene. The CDR3 covers 16 residues. CDR1 is SGHTA, CDR2 FQGNSA, per germline. Written as DNA, the CDR3 is TGTGCCAGCAGCTTAGCCGGACAGGGGGCCTCCTACGAGCAGTACTTC. This sequence encodes CASSLAGQGASYEQYF.